This entry lists 28 T cell receptor beta chains sequenced from one sample in a study of identifying expanded T cells in peripheral blood. TCRdb's table, derived via immunoSEQ multiplex PCR, lists solely in-frame clones and lacks some. Here the sample spans approximately 94,000 clones, 80% to 90% being singletons. Sequencing was performed on blood. These receptors all come from a person aged 18 to 70 in good health.

The chain is built from TRBV2 and TRBJ2-5; 8 positions agree with TRBD2. The CDR3 is 13 residues long. Germline CDR1 and CDR2: SNHLY and FYNNEI. The J segment lost 4 bases and the V segment lost 8 bases, leaving 6 bases of the junction unmatched. CDR3: CASPLAGGETQYF. The CDR3 nucleotides are TGTGCCAGCCCCCTGGCGGGAGGAGAGACCCAGTACTTC.

V and J are TRBV29-1 and TRBJ2-3; D gene uncertain. Trimming shortened V by 4 bases and J by 0 bases, and 11 bases separated the two germline ends. The CDR3 runs 14 residues. The V gene's germline CDR1 is SQVTM and CDR2 ANQGSEA. The CDR3 coding sequence is TGCAGCGTTGTACTTACGGCTAGCACAGATACGCAGTATTTT. This encodes CSVVLTASTDTQYF.

This chain connects TRBV19 to TRBJ1-2, with TRBD1 matching over 8 bases. The germline gives CDR1 LNHDA, CDR2 SQIVND (reference sequence). This CDR3 has 14 amino acids. The V gene end was trimmed by 4 bases and the J gene end by 3 bases; junction bases not matched to a gene: 4. In DNA form, the CDR3 reads TGTGCCAGTAGTAGGGGACAGGACTACTATGGCTACACCTTC. Translating gives CASSRGQDYYGYTF.

The chain is built from TRBV2 and TRBJ2-3; D is perhaps TRBD2 (6 bases). V was cut by 5 bases and J by 4 bases, with 10 bases left in between. This CDR3 is 13 amino acids long. CDR1 and CDR2 (germline): SNHLY, FYNNEI. CDR3 in DNA: TGTGCCAGCAGTCGGGGGACGGCAGATACGCAGTATTTT. Translated, it gives CASSRGTADTQYF. Together with reference TRBV2 and TRBJ2-3, the CDR3 gives the full variable domain: EPEVTQTPSHQVTQMGQEVILRCVPISNHLYFYWYRQILGQKVEFLVSFYNNEISEKSEIFDDQFSVERPDGSNFTLKIRSTKLEDSAMYFCASSRGTADTQYFGPGTRLTVL.

The chain uses TRBV5-1 and TRBJ2-3; D may be TRBD2 (6 bases). Germline loops: CDR1 SGHRS, CDR2 YFSETQ. V was shortened by 4 bases and J by 2 bases, with 11 bases between the two germline ends. The CDR3 spans 14 residues. The CDR3 sequence is CASSDGTLTDTQYF. The CDR3 DNA follows: TGCGCCAGCAGCGATGGGACTCTCACAGATACGCAGTATTTT.

The chain uses TRBV10-3 and TRBJ2-1; 11 bases line up with TRBD2. CDR1 and CDR2 (germline): ENHRY, SYGVKD. CDR3 length equals 16 residues. The J segment lost 7 bases and the V segment lost 0 bases, leaving 5 bases of the junction unmatched. This CDR3 reads CAISESLAGGKNEQFF. CDR3 coding DNA: TGTGCCATCAGTGAGTCCCTAGCGGGGGGTAAAAATGAGCAGTTCTTC.

The chain has TRBV14 and TRBJ2-3; TRBD2 aligns across 9 bases. This CDR3 is built from 19 residues. The germline V gene has CDR1 SGHDN and CDR2 FVKESK. With 2 bases clipped from V and 2 bases from J, the junction kept 14 bases outside the gene matches. This CDR3 is CASSQFKSRGGADTDTQYF. The CDR3 nucleotides read TGTGCCAGCAGCCAATTTAAGTCTCGCGGGGGGGCGGACACAGATACGCAGTATTTT.

Here the CDR3 DNA reads TGTGCCAGCAGCGGCCTTAGCGGGACCCGTTTCGAGCAGTACTTC. This encodes CASSGLSGTRFEQYF. V usage is TRBV6-1 and J usage is TRBJ2-7; 8 bases map to TRBD2. The V and J ends lost 6 bases and 6 bases, in that order; junction bases with no gene match: 13. The CDR3 totals 15 residues. Germline values: CDR1 MNHNS, CDR2 SASEGT.

V usage is TRBV18 and J usage is TRBJ2-1; 15 bases fit TRBD2. Trimming took 3 bases from V and 4 from J; bases not matched to a gene: 1. This CDR3 comprises 16 residues. CDR1 is KGHSH and CDR2 is LQKENI in the germline V gene. The CDR3 loop is CASSPGLAGGYNEQFF. The CDR3 region has the DNA TGTGCCAGCTCACCCGGACTAGCGGGAGGGTACAATGAGCAGTTCTTC.

This chain links TRBV12-5 with TRBJ1-1; TRBD1 agrees at 8 bases. Germline values: CDR1 LGHNT, CDR2 FRNRAP. The CDR3 consists of 16 residues. V shed 6 bases and J 3 bases; nucleotides not matched to a gene: 12. In DNA form, the CDR3 reads TGTGCTAGTGGCTCCCAAACCCAGGGGGCCGACACTGAAGCTTTCTTT. This translates into CASGSQTQGADTEAFF.

The genes are TRBV5-5 and TRBJ1-2; D is uncertain. This CDR3 is built from 12 residues. The V gene's germline CDR1 is SGHKS and CDR2 YYEKEE (reference sequence). V lost 4 bases to trimming and J lost 8 bases, with 12 bases between them. In DNA form, the CDR3 reads TGTGCCAGCAGCCTTTGGGGAGGCGGCTACACCTTC. Protein sequence: CASSLWGGGYTF.

The genes are TRBV4-2 and TRBJ2-2; 11 positions match TRBD2. Per the germline V gene, CDR1 is LGHNA and CDR2 is YNFKEQ. The CDR3 totals 19 residues. After removal of 3 bases from V and 3 bases from J, the junction contained 12 bases not matched to a gene. CDR3 region: CASSQDTSGGLRDTGELFF. The CDR3 DNA is TGTGCCAGCAGCCAGGATACTAGCGGGGGTTTACGTGACACCGGGGAGCTGTTTTTT.

The genes are TRBV5-1 and TRBJ2-3; possibly TRBD2 for D (7 bases). The CDR3 has 15 amino acids. V was cut by 2 bases and J by 3 bases, with 13 bases left in between. Per germline, CDR1 SGHRS and CDR2 YFSETQ. This CDR3 is CASSLEGGRTDTQYF. The CDR3 DNA follows: TGCGCCAGCAGCTTAGAGGGGGGGAGAACAGATACGCAGTATTTT.

J is TRBJ2-5 and V is TRBV6-1; 9 bases are shared with TRBD2. This CDR3 has 14 residues. Trimming at V came to 10 bases and at J to 4 bases, leaving 10 bases not matched to a gene. CDR1 MNHNS and CDR2 SASEGT come from the germline V gene. For the CDR3, the DNA is TGTGCCACTAGGGTTAGCGGGGGAGGAGAGACCCAGTACTTC. Its protein is CATRVSGGGETQYF.

The genes are TRBV5-1 and TRBJ1-5; D not certain. In germline, CDR1 is SGHRS, CDR2 YFSETQ. Trimming shortened V by 4 bases and J by 5 bases, and 10 bases separated the two germline ends. The CDR3 totals 13 residues. CDR3 nucleotide sequence: TGCGCCAGCAGCCCTGGCCCTGATCAGCCCCAGCATTTT. Encoded protein: CASSPGPDQPQHF.

There are a few counts of this clone. The V gene is TRBV6-5, the J gene TRBJ1-1; 7 bases align to TRBD1. CDR1 is MNHEY and CDR2 is SVGAGI in the germline V gene. The CDR3 is 13 residues long. With V trimmed by 8 bases and J by 5 bases, 8 bases remained unmatched. The chain's CDR3 is CASSPSRGTEAFF. Here the CDR3 DNA reads TGTGCCAGCTCTCCGAGCAGGGGGACTGAAGCTTTCTTT.

The chain employs TRBV7-7 and TRBJ2-2, with D unresolved. Between the trimmed V and J ends, which lost 5 bases and 2 bases, there was a span of 15 bases. The CDR3 spans 16 residues. Germline V gene lookup returns CDR1 SSHAT and CDR2 FNYEAQ (reference sequence). For the CDR3, the DNA is TGTGCCAGCAGCCAGTCTAACGTGTTAAACACCGGGGAGCTGTTTTTT. Amino acids: CASSQSNVLNTGELFF.

This rearrangement joins TRBV7-9 to TRBJ1-1; tentatively, D is TRBD1 (5 bases). Looked up from germline, CDR1 is SEHNR and CDR2 is FQNEAQ (reference sequence). The CDR3 has 14 residues. V shed 1 base and J shed 5 bases, with 11 bases lying between them. CDR3 DNA: TGTGCCAGCAGCTTAGTTCTGGGGGGGACTGAAGCTTTCTTT. This encodes CASSLVLGGTEAFF.

V usage is TRBV18 and J usage is TRBJ2-3, with TRBD1 matching 7 bases. J lost 2 bases, V lost 6 bases, and 5 bases had no gene match. This CDR3 is built from 14 residues. The germline CDR1 and CDR2 sequences are KGHSH and LQKENI. The CDR3: CASSRGTDTDTQYF. The CDR3 coding sequence is TGTGCCAGCTCCCGTGGGACAGACACAGATACGCAGTATTTT.

The chain uses TRBV30 and TRBJ1-2; D is unclear. The CDR3 contains 13 residues. CDR1 is GTSNPN, CDR2 SVGIG, per germline (reference sequence). Trimming pared 3 bases from V and 9 bases from J, leaving 17 bases between. The CDR3 loop is CAWRAGGYDRYTF. The CDR3 region has the DNA TGTGCCTGGAGAGCAGGAGGGTATGATCGCTACACCTTC.

The chain joins TRBV2 to TRBJ1-2; 7 bases match TRBD1. The CDR3 has 13 amino acids. J gave up 6 bases and V 7 bases, and 8 bases lay outside the gene matches. The germline V gene has CDR1 SNHLY and CDR2 FYNNEI. The DNA for the CDR3 is TGTGCCAGCACCTTGGGACAGTCGAATGGCTACACCTTC. It is translated as CASTLGQSNGYTF.

The gene calls are TRBV6-6 and TRBJ1-1; D ambiguous. V lost 2 bases, J lost 7 bases, and 11 bases lay in between. The CDR3 runs 13 residues. In germline, CDR1 is MNHNY, CDR2 SVGAGI (reference sequence). This CDR3 is CASSYKSGYEAFF. DNA of the CDR3: TGTGCCAGCAGTTACAAGAGTGGGTATGAAGCTTTCTTT.

The chain is built from TRBV5-4 and TRBJ2-1; D is unclear. V was pared by 4 bases and J by 9 bases, with 11 bases between. This CDR3 comprises 12 residues. Germline V gives CDR1 SGHNT, CDR2 YYREEE (reference sequence). CDR3 residues: CASSLLASEQFF. CDR3 coding DNA: TGTGCCAGCAGCCTATTAGCAAGTGAGCAGTTCTTC.

The sample holds one count of this clone. The chain uses TRBV7-2 and TRBJ1-5; D gene uncertain. Trimming took 2 bases from V and 2 from J, leaving 7 bases between them. The CDR3 contains 14 residues. Germline V gene lookup returns CDR1 SGHTA and CDR2 FQGNSA. DNA for the CDR3: TGTGCCAGCAGCTTACAGGCTGGCAATCAGCCCCAGCATTTT. Translated: CASSLQAGNQPQHF.

V is TRBV6-1 and J is TRBJ2-7; D gene ambiguous. Trimming cost V 2 bases and J 3 bases, with 8 bases left between them. In germline, CDR1 is MNHNS, CDR2 SASEGT. CDR3 size: 13 residues. The CDR3 nucleotides read TGTGCCAGCAGTGAAATCCCATACTACGAGCAGTACTTC. This translates into CASSEIPYYEQYF.

V usage is TRBV18 and J usage is TRBJ2-7, with TRBD2 matching 11 bases. This CDR3 is 15 amino acids long. Germline lookup yields CDR1 KGHSH and CDR2 LQKENI. V shed 5 bases and J 1 base; nucleotides not matched to a gene: 4. DNA of the CDR3: TGTGCCAGCTCATGGGGACTAGCGGTTTCCTACGAGCAGTACTTC. Protein: CASSWGLAVSYEQYF.

This rearrangement joins TRBV19 to TRBJ2-1; D is uncertain. The germline V gene has CDR1 LNHDA and CDR2 SQIVND (reference sequence). The CDR3 totals 11 residues. V lost 2 bases and J 10 bases, leaving 6 bases between the germline ends. The CDR3 region is CASSINEEQFF. The CDR3 DNA reads TGTGCCAGTAGTATAAACGAAGAGCAGTTCTTC.

The chain recombines TRBV28 with TRBJ1-2; possible D gene TRBD1, 6 bases. The germline V gene has CDR1 MDHEN and CDR2 SYDVKM. V was clipped by 5 bases and J by 5 bases, with 12 bases between them. The CDR3 has 13 residues. Here the CDR3 reads CASSLQGLYGYTF. DNA for the CDR3: TGTGCCAGCAGTCTACAGGGTTTATATGGCTACACCTTC.